A selection of T cell receptor beta chains follows, all from one sample in a study of blood T cell repertoires in COVID-19. Sequencing used immunoSEQ multiplex PCR; TCRdb keeps in-frame clones, though not all of them. The sample lists 150,000 to 200,000 clones, roughly 81% seen once, with 9.5% to 11% in the top ten. Sequencing used peripheral blood. The receptors come from a middle-aged woman with COVID-19, enrolled during active disease. The CDR3 runs from the conserved cysteine through the conserved F or W. The order of the fields is J gene, D gene, V gene, CDR3 length, CDR3 protein, CDR3 DNA. D genes are given only for firm matches.

>TRBJ2-1|TRBD1|TRBV7-9|15
CASSFRQGFYNEQFF
TGTGCCAGCAGCTTCCGACAGGGTTTCTACAATGAGCAGTTCTTC
>TRBJ1-2|.|TRBV6-5|13
CASSYGQEGGYTF
TGTGCCAGCAGTTACGGCCAGGAGGGCGGCTACACCTTC
>TRBJ2-1|.|TRBV6-5|14
CASSPGVSYNEQFF
TGTGCCAGCAGTCCAGGGGTTTCCTACAATGAGCAGTTCTTC
>TRBJ2-2|TRBD2|TRBV27|16
CASSFLASGASGELFF
TGTGCCAGCAGTTTTTTGGCTAGCGGGGCGTCCGGGGAGCTGTTTTTT
>TRBJ1-5|.|TRBV27|15
CASSHSFGQNQPQHF
TGTGCCAGCAGTCACTCTTTTGGGCAAAATCAGCCCCAGCATTTT
>TRBJ2-7|TRBD2|TRBV18|18
CASSPPRTSGRGRDEQYF
TGTGCCAGCTCACCACCTAGGACTAGCGGGAGAGGTAGGGACGAGCAGTACTTC
>TRBJ2-7|.|TRBV28|16
CASKGVPGRTVYEQYF
TGTGCCAGCAAGGGGGTTCCTGGTAGGACCGTTTACGAGCAGTACTTC
>TRBJ2-1|.|TRBV6-4|15
CASQLAVPSYNEQFF
TGTGCCAGCCAGTTAGCGGTCCCGTCCTACAATGAGCAGTTCTTC
>TRBJ2-6|TRBD1|TRBV19|17
CASSDPGTGSGANVLTF
TGTGCCAGTAGCGATCCCGGGACAGGGTCTGGGGCCAACGTCCTGACTTTC
>TRBJ2-6|TRBD1|TRBV5-5|15
CASSYRGLGANVLTF
TGTGCCAGCAGCTACAGGGGGCTCGGGGCCAACGTCCTGACTTTC